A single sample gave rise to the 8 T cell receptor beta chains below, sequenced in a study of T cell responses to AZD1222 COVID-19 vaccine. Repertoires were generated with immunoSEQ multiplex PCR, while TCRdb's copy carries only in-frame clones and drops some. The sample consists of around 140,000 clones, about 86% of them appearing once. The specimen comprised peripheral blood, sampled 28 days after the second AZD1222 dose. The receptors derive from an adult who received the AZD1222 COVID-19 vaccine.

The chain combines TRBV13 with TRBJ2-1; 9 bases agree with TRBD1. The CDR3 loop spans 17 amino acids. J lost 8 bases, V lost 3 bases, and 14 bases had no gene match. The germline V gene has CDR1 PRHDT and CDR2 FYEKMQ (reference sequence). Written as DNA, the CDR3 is TGTGCCAGCAGCTTCAGCCGGGACAGGGTTTTTGCCGATGAGCAGTTCTTC. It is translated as CASSFSRDRVFADEQFF.

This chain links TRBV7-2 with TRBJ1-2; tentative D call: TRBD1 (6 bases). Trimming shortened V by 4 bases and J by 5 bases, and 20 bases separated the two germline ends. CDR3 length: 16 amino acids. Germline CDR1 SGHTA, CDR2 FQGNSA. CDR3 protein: CASSSHREGWGYGYTF. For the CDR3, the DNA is TGTGCCAGCAGCTCGCACAGGGAGGGTTGGGGATATGGCTACACCTTC.

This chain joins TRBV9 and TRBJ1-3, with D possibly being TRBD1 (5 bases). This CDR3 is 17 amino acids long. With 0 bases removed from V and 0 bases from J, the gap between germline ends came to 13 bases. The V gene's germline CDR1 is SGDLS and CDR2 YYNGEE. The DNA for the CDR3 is TGTGCCAGCAGCGTAGCTGGAGAGGGACTCTCTGGAAACACCATATATTTT. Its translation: CASSVAGEGLSGNTIYF. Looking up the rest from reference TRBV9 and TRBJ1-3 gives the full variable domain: DSGVTQTPKHLITATGQRVTLRCSPRSGDLSVYWYQQSLDQGLQFLIQYYNGEERAKGNILERFSAQQFPDLHSELNLSSLELGDSALYFCASSVAGEGLSGNTIYFGEGSWLTVV.

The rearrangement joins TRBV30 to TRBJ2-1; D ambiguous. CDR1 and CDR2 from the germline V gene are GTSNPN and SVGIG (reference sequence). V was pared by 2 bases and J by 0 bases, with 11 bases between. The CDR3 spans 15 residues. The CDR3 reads CAWSPYWSSYNEQFF. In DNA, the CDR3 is TGTGCCTGGAGTCCCTACTGGAGCTCCTACAATGAGCAGTTCTTC.

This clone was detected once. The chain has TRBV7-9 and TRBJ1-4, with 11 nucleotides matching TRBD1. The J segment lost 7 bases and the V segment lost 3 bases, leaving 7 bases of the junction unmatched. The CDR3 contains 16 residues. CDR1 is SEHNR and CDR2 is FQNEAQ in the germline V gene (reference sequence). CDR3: CASSLTGTGGGEKLFF. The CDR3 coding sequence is TGTGCCAGCAGCTTGACCGGGACAGGGGGAGGTGAAAAACTGTTTTTT. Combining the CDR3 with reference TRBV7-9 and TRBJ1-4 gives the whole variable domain DTGVSQNPRHKITKRGQNVTFRCDPISEHNRLYWYRQTLGQGPEFLTYFQNEAQLEKSRLLSDRFSAERPKGSFSTLEIQRTEQGDSAMYLCASSLTGTGGGEKLFFGSGTQLSVL.

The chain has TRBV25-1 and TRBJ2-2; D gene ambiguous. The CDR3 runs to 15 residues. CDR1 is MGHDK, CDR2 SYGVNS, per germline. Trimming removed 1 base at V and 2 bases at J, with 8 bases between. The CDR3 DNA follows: TGTGCCAGCAGTGAATCCATGGTAAACACCGGGGAGCTGTTTTTT. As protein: CASSESMVNTGELFF.

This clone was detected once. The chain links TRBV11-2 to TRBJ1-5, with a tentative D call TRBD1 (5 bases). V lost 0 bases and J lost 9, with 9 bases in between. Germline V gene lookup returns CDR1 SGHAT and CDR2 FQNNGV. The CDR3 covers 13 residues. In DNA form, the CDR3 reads TGTGCCAGCAGCTTAGATAGGGGCTGGCCCCAGCATTTT. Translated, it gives CASSLDRGWPQHF.

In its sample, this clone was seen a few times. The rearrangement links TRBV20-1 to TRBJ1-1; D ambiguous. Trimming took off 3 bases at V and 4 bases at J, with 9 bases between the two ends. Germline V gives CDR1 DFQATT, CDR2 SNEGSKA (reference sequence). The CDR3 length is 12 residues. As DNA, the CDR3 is TGCAGTGCTAGTCTCGGGAGCACTGAAGCTTTCTTT. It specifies CSASLGSTEAFF.